This T cell receptor beta chain is drawn from a study of cytomegalovirus exposure and HLA in healthy donors. Findings of the study overall: After further analysis at a later stage, 15,000 to 20,000 TCR beta sequences were associated with HLA alleles at 0.05 false discovery rate.

This CDR3 is built from 14 residues. The germline gives CDR1 SNHLY, CDR2 FYNNEI. V lost 6 bases and J lost 1, with 11 bases in between. The PCR ran on 60 Vbeta and 13 Jbeta primers. Only in-frame clones appear in the TCRdb table, and some are missing; sequencing was by immunoSEQ multiplex PCR. Of about 96,000 clones in the sample, 60% to 75% were seen once. This clone came up a few times. Its cognate antigen is unknown. The chain recombines TRBV2 with TRBJ2-3; possible D gene TRBD2, 6 bases. The source of this sequence is a female donor in good health and CMV-seropositive. The sample taken for sequencing was PBMCs. CDR3 nucleotide sequence: TGTGCCAGCAGCGCACTAGCTCGCACAGATACGCAGTATTTT. This gives the protein CASSALARTDTQYF.